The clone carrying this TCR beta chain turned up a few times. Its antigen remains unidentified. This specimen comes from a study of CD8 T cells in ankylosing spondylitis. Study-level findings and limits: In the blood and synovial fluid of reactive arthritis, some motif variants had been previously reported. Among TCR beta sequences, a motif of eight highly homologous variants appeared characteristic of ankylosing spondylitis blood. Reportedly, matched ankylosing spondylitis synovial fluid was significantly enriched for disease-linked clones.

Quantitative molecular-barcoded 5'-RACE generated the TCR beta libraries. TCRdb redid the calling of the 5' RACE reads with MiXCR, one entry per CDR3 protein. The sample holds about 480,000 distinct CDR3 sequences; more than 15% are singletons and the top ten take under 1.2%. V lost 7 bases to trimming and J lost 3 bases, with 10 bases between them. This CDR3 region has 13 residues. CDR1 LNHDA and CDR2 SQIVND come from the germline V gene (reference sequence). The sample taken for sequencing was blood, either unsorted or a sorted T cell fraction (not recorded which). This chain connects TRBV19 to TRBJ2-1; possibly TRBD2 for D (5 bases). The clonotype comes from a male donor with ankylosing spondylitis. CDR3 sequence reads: CASNSELYNEQFF. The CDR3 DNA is TGTGCCAGTAATAGCGAGCTCTACAATGAGCAGTTCTTC.